The source of this T cell receptor (beta chain) is a study of PD-1 blockade in mismatch repair-deficient tumors. Study as a whole: Patients had approximately 12 mismatch repair-deficient cancer types and were previously treated and progressing.

A word on this clone: Its cognate antigen is unknown.

Germline V gives CDR1 SGHRS, CDR2 YFSETQ. With 0 bases clipped from V and 6 bases from J, the junction kept 7 bases outside the gene matches. The CDR3 has 18 residues. Libraries were prepared by immunoSEQ multiplex PCR; TCRdb keeps only in-frame clonotypes and omits some of them. The sample has some 120,000 clones; about 85% are singletons. Study-wide results and caveats: Tumor-resident clones, often undetectable pretreatment in blood, expanded then contracted after pembrolizumab.

Mismatch repair deficiency was confirmed in all patients, by PCR or immunohistochemistry. TCR sequencing covered a few patients who responded to pembrolizumab. This clonotype was sampled from an adult with mismatch repair-deficient cancer. The sequencing used peripheral blood, collected 44 weeks after starting pembrolizumab. The rearrangement links TRBV5-1 to TRBJ2-3, with 16 bases fitting TRBD2. CDR3 amino acids: CASSLEGLAGGEADTQYF. The CDR3, as DNA: TGCGCCAGCAGCTTGGAGGGACTAGCGGGAGGGGAAGCCGATACGCAGTATTTT.